This T cell receptor beta chain was found in a study of shared clonotypes between healthy human individuals. Clones were sequenced by immunoSEQ multiplex PCR, and TCRdb holds only the in-frame ones, with some missing. This table holds about 1,500,000 clones, over 95% found once. The germline V gene encodes CDR1 SGDLS and CDR2 YYNGEE. The V and J ends lost 0 bases and 2 bases respectively, with 10 bases between them. This CDR3 contains 15 residues. The sequence came from a man between 25 and 39 years old in good health. Sequenced: naive CD4+ T cells sorted from blood. Subset given: CD45RA+ positively selected. The rearrangement links TRBV9 to TRBJ2-3; D remains ambiguous. The CDR3 DNA reads TGTGCCAGCAGCGTAGAGGGTGGATACACAGATACGCAGTATTTT. This gives the protein CASSVEGGYTDTQYF.